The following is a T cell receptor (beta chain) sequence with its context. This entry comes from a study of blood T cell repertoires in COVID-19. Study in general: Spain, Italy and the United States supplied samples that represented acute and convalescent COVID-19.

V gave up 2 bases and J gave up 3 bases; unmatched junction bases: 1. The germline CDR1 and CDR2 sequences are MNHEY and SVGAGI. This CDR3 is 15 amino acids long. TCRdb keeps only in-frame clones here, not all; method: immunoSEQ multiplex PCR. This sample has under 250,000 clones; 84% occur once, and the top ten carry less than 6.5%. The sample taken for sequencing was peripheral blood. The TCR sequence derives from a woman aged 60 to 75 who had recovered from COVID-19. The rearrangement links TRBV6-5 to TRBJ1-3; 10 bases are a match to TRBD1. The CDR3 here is CASSYGTGDGNTIYF. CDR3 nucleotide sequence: TGTGCCAGCAGTTACGGGACAGGGGATGGAAACACCATATATTTT.